This section outlines one T cell receptor (beta chain) sequence together with its context. As yet, its antigen is unknown. This specimen comes from a study of T cell responses to AZD1222 COVID-19 vaccine. Study-wide results and limits: Regions 160-218 and 743-854 held dominance among vaccine-associated CD4 TCRs, which spanned spike. Seropositive at baseline were only a handful of AZD1222 recipients. Unmutated variant regions reportedly attract nearly half of all spike-specific TCRs. Spike-specific TCRs gained breadth and depth after people received two AZD1222 doses.

Method: immunoSEQ multiplex PCR; TCRdb's copy keeps in-frame clones and lacks some. The data show some 96,000 clones, about 85% seen once. The clonotype originates from an adult in good health. The source was peripheral blood, collected on day 0 of AZD1222 vaccination.

The CDR3 loop is CASRSNLMGQGARRDTQYF. CDR3 bases: TGCGCCAGCAGGTCTAACCTTATGGGACAGGGGGCGCGAAGAGATACGCAGTATTTT. The J gene is TRBJ2-3, the V gene TRBV4-1; TRBD1 agrees at 12 bases. Trimming took 6 bases from V and 5 from J; bases not matched to a gene: 18. The CDR3 is 19 amino acids. Germline CDR1 reads MGHRA; CDR2 reads YSYEKL.